This T cell receptor (beta chain) is drawn from a study of neurological immune-mediated disorders. The study's findings and limits: It was HTLV-1-associated myelopathy that showed the most TCR clonal expansion, while multiple sclerosis showed the least, falling below healthy controls. Phylogenetic grouping placed 18 of 34 multiple sclerosis patients' repertoires in one related-CDR3 cluster, a possible signature. Subjects shared no identical expanded-clone CDR3 amino acid sequences, suggesting private TCR-beta repertoires in all groups.

Many counts were recorded for this clonotype. Its antigen is currently unknown. This CDR3 comprises 15 residues. Germline CDR1 reads SGHRS; CDR2 reads YFSETQ. V lost 5 bases to trimming and J lost 1 base, with 15 bases between them. Each CDR3 protein gets one entry after TCRdb re-called the 5' RACE reads with MiXCR. The repertoire holds 60,000 to 80,000 distinct CDR3 sequences, with under 5% as singletons. Where libraries were unsorted, they were derived from 2 million PBMCs stored at -80 degrees C. The sequence was obtained from a woman between 45 and 65 years old with multiple sclerosis. Sequences were obtained from PBMCs. The chain uses TRBV5-1 and TRBJ2-5; D is unclear. CDR3 amino acids: CASRSTPRPQETQYF. As DNA, the CDR3 is TGCGCCAGCAGGAGTACACCACGACCCCAAGAGACCCAGTACTTC.